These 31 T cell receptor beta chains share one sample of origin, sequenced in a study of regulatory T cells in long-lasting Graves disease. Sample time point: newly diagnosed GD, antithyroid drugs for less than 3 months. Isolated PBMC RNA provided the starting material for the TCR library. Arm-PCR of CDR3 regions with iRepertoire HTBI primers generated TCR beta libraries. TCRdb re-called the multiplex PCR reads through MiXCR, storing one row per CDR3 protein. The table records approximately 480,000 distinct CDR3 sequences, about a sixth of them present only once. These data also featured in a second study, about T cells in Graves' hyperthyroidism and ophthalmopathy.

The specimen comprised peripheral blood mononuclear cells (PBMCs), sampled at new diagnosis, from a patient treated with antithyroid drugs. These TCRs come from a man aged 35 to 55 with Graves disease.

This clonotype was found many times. The CDR3 protein is CASSQTGNTGELFF. The CDR3 DNA sequence: TGTGCCAGCAGCCAAACAGGGAACACCGGGGAGCTGTTTTTT. The chain uses TRBV3-1 and TRBJ2-2; tentative D call: TRBD1 (5 bases). CDR1 LGHDT and CDR2 YNNKEL come from the germline V gene (reference sequence). V shed 2 bases and J shed 1 base, with 5 bases lying between them. This CDR3 comprises 14 residues.

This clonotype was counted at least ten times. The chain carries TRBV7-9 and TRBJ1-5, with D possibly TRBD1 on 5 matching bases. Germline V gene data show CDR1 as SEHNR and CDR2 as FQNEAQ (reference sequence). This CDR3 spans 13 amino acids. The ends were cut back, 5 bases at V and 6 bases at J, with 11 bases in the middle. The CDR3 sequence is CASSLAGGQPQHF. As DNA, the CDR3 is TGTGCCAGCAGCCTGGCCGGGGGTCAGCCCCAGCATTTT.

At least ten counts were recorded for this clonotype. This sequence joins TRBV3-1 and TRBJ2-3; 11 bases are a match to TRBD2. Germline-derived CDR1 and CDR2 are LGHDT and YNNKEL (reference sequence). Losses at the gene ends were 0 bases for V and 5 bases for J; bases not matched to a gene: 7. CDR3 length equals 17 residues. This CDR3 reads CASSQDITSGSLDTQYF. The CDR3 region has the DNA TGTGCCAGCAGCCAAGATATCACTAGCGGGAGTTTAGATACGCAGTATTTT.

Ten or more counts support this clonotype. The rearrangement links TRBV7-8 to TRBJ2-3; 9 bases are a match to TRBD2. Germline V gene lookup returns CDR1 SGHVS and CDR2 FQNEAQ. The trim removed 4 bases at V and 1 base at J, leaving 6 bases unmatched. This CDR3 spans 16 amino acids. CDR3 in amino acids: CASSSSSGKGTDTQYF. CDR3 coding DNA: TGTGCCAGCAGCTCCTCTAGCGGGAAAGGCACAGATACGCAGTATTTT.

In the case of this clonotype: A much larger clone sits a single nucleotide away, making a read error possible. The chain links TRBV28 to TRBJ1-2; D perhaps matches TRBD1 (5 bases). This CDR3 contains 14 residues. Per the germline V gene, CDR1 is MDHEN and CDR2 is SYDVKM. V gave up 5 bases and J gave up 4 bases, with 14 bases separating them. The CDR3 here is CASSEGPTTYGYTF. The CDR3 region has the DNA TGTGCCAGCAGTGAGGGGCCAACTACCTATGGCTACACCTTC.

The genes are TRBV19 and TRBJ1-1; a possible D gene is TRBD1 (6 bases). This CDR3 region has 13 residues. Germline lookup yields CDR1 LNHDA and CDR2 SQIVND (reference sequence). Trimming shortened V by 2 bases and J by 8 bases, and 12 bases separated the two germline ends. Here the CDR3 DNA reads TGTGCCAGTAGTATAAGGCGGACAGACGAAGCTTTCTTT. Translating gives CASSIRRTDEAFF.

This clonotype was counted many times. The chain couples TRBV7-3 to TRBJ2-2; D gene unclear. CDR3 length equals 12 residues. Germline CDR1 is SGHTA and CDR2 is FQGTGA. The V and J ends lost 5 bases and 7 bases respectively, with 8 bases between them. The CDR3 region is CASSPSDGELFF. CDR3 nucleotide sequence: TGTGCCAGCAGCCCCTCCGACGGGGAGCTGTTTTTT.

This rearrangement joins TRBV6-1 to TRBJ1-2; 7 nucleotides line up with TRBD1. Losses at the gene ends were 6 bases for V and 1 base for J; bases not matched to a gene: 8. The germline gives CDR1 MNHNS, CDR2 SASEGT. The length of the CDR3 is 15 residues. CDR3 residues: CASRSWDSLNYGYTF. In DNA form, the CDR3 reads TGTGCCAGCAGATCGTGGGACAGCCTTAACTATGGCTACACCTTC.

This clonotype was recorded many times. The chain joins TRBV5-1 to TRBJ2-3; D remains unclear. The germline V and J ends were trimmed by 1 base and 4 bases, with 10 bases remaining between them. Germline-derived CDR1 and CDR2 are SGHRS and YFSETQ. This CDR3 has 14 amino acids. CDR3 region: CASSLTPPADTQYF. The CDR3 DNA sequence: TGCGCCAGCAGCTTGACACCGCCCGCAGATACGCAGTATTTT.

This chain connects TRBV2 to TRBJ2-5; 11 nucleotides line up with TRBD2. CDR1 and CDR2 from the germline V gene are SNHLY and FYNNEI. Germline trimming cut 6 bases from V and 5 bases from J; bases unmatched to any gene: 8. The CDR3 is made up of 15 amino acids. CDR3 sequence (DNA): TGTGCCAGCAGATGGACTAGCGGGCTGGTGGAGACCCAGTACTTC. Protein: CASRWTSGLVETQYF.

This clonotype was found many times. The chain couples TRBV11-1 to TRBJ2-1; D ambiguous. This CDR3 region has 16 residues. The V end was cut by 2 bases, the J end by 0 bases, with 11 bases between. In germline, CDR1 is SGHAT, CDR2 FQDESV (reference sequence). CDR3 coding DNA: TGTGCCAGCAGCTTATTGAGCCCAAGCTCCTACAATGAGCAGTTCTTC. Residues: CASSLLSPSSYNEQFF.

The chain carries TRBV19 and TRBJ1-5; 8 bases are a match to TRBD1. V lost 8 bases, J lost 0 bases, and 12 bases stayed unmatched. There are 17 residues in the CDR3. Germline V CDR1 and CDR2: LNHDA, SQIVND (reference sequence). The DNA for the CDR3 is TGTGCCAGTGCTGGAACAGGGGGGCTCTATAGCAATCAGCCCCAGCATTTT. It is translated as CASAGTGGLYSNQPQHF. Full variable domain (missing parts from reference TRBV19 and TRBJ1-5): DGGITQSPKYLFRKEGQNVTLSCEQNLNHDAMYWYRQDPGQGLRLIYYSQIVNDFQKGDIAEGYSVSREKKESFPLTVTSAQKNPTAFYLCASAGTGGLYSNQPQHFGDGTRLSIL.

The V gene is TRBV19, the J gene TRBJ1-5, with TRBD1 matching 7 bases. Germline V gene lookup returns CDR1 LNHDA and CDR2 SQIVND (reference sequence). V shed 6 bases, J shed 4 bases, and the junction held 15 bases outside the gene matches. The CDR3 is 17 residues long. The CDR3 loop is CASRRDSAPPGNQPQHF. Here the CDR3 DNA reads TGTGCCAGTAGGAGGGACAGCGCTCCCCCTGGGAATCAGCCCCAGCATTTT.

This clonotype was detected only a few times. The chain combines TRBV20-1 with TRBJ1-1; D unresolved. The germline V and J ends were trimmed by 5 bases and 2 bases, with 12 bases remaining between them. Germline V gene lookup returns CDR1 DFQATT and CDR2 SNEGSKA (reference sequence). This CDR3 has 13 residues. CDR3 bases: TGCAGTGCTCATATGGACGTCAACACTGAAGCTTTCTTT. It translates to CSAHMDVNTEAFF.

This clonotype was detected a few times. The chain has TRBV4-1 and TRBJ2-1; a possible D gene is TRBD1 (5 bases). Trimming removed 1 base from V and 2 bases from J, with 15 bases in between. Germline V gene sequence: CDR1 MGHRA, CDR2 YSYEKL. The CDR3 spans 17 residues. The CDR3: CASSQVGQGLPYNEQFF. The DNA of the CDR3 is TGCGCCAGCAGCCAAGTTGGGCAGGGTCTCCCCTACAATGAGCAGTTCTTC.

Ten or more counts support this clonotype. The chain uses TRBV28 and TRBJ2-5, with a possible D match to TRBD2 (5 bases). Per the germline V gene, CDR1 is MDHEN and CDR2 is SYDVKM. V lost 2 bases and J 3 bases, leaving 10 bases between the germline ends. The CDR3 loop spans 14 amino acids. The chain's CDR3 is CASSLRADKETQYF. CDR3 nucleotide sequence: TGTGCCAGCAGTTTACGAGCGGATAAAGAGACCCAGTACTTC.

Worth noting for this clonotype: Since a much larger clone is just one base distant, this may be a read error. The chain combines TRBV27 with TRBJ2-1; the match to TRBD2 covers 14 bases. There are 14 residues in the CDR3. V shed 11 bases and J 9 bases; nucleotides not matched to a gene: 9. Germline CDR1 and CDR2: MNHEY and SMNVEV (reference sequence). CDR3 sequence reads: CACFTGTSGSEQFF. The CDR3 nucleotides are TGTGCCTGCTTCACCGGGACTAGCGGGAGTGAGCAGTTCTTC.

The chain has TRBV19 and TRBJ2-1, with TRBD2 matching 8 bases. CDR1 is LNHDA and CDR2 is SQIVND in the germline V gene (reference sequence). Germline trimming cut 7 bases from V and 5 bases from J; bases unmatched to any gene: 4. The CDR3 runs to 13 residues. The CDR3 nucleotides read TGTGCCAGTAAACTAGCGGCCCACAATGAGCAGTTCTTC. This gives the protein CASKLAAHNEQFF.

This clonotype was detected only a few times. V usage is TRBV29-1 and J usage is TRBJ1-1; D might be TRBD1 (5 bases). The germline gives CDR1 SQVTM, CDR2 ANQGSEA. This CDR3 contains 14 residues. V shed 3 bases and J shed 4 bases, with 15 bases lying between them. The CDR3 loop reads CSVDTVSGGTEAFF. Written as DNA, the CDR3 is TGCAGCGTTGATACAGTCTCCGGGGGCACTGAAGCTTTCTTT.

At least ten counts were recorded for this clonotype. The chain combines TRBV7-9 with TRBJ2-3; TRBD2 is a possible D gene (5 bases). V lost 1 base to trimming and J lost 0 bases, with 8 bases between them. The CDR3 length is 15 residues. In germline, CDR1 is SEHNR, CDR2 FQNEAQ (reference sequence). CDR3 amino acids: CASSLGTGSTDTQYF. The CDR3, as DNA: TGTGCCAGCAGCTTAGGAACGGGAAGCACAGATACGCAGTATTTT.

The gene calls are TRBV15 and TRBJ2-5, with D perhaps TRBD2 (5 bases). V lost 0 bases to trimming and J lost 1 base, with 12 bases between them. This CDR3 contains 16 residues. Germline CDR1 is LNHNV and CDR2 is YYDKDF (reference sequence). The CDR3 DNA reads TGTGCCACCAGCAGAGACGGAGGACTGCTCCAAGAGACCCAGTACTTC. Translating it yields CATSRDGGLLQETQYF.

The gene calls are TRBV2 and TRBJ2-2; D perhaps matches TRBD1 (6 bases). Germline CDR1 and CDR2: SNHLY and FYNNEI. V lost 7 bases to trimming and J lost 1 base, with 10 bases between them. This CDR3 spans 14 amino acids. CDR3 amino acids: CASNLQGNTGELFF. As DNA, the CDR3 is TGTGCCAGCAACCTACAGGGGAACACCGGGGAGCTGTTTTTT.

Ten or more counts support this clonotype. The CDR3 here is CASSETSGRYETQYF. In DNA form, the CDR3 reads TGTGCCAGCAGCGAGACTAGCGGGAGATATGAGACCCAGTACTTC. The chain has TRBV7-9 and TRBJ2-5; TRBD2 matches at 12 bases. CDR3 size: 15 residues. CDR1 and CDR2 (germline): SEHNR, FQNEAQ (reference sequence). The junction had 6 bases not matched to a gene; V was cut back by 5 bases and J by 5 bases.

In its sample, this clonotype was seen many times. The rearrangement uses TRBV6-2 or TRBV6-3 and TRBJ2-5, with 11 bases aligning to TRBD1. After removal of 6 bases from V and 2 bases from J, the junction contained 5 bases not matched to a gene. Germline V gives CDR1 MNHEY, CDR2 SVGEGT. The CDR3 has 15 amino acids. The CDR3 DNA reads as TGTGCCAGCAGCAACGGGGACAGGGGGCAAGAGACCCAGTACTTC. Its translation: CASSNGDRGQETQYF.

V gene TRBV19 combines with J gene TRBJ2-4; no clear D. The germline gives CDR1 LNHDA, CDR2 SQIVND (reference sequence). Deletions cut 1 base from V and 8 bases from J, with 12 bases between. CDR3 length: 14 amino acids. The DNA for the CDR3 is TGTGCCAGTAGTATAGGAAAGAGGCTAGACATTCAGTACTTC. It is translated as CASSIGKRLDIQYF.

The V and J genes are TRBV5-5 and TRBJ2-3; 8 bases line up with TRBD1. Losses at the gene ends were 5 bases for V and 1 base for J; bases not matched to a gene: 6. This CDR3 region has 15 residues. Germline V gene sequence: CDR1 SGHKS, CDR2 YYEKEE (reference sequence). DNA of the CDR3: TGTGCCAGCAGTTCGGGACAGGATCGCACAGATACGCAGTATTTT. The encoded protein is CASSSGQDRTDTQYF.

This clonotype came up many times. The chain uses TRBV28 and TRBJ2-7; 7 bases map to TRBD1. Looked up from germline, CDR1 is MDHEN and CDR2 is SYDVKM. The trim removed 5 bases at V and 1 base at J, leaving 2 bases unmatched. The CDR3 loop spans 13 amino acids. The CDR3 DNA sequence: TGTGCCAGCAGTGAGGGACAGTCCTACGAGCAGTACTTC. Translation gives CASSEGQSYEQYF.

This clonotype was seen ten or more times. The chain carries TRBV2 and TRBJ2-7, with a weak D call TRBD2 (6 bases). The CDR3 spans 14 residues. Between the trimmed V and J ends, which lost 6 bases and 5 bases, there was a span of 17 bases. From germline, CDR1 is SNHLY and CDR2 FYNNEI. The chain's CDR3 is CASSPFRGVHEQYF. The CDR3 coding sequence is TGTGCCAGCAGCCCCTTTCGCGGGGTCCACGAGCAGTACTTC.

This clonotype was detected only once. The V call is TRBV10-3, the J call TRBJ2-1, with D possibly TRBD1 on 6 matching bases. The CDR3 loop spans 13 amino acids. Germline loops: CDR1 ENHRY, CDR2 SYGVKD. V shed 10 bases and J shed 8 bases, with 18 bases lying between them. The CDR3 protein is CATGKQGNDEQFF. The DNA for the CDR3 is TGTGCCACCGGTAAACAGGGAAATGATGAGCAGTTCTTC.

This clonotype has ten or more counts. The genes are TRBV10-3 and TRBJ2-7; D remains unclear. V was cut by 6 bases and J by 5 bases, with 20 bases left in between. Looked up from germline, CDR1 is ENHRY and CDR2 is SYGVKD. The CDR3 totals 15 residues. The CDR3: CAIRDTRDKRDEQYF. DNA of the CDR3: TGTGCCATCAGGGATACTCGAGACAAACGCGACGAGCAGTACTTC.

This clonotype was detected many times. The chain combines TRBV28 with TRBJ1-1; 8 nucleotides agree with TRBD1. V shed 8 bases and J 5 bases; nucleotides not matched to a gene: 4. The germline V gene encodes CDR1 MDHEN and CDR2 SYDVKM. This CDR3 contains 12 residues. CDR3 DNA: TGTGCCAGCCGACAGGGGTGGACTGAAGCTTTCTTT. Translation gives CASRQGWTEAFF.